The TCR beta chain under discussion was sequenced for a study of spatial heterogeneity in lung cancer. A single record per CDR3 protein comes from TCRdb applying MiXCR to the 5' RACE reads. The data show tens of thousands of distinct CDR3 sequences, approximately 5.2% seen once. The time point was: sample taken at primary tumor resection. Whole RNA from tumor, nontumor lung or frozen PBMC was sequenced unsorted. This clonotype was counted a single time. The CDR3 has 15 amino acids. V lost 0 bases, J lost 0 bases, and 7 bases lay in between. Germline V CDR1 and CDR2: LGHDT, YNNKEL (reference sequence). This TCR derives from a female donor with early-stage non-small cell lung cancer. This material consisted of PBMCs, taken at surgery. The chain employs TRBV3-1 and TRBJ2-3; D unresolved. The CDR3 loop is CASSQEADSTDTQYF. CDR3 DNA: TGTGCCAGCAGCCAAGAGGCGGATAGCACAGATACGCAGTATTTT.